This TCR beta chain is drawn from a study of graft-versus-host responses after intestinal transplantation (dated by TCRdb to the early 2020s). As for the study more broadly: Recipients received multivisceral, liver-intestinal, or isolated intestinal transplants. Anti-thymocyte globulin induction was given to all recipients, followed by maintenance tacrolimus and steroids for approximately three years. After intestinal transplantation, graft-versus-host and host-versus-graft alloreactive T cell clones in the graft, circulation and bone marrow were tracked using bulk TCR-beta CDR3 sequencing. Alloreactive clones were identified by sequencing pre-transplant mixed lymphocyte reaction products and comparing these products with unstimulated pre-transplant donor and recipient T cells. The cohort enrolled about two dozen intestinal transplant recipients including one retransplant, and a few patients lacking pretransplant specimens were excluded. Donor T cell macrochimerism was defined as a peak of at least 4% donor T cells among recipient peripheral blood mononuclear cells. Rather than going through the commercial service, samples from a few later patients were sequenced in-house on an Illumina MiSeq and processed with MiXCR.

Note on this clone: Its recognized antigen is unknown. There are no base qualities to consult, and no much larger clone falls within one base.

At the junction V is shortened by 5 bases and J by 7 bases; bases outside the gene matches: 20. In the germline V gene (reference sequence), CDR1 corresponds to LNHDA and CDR2 to SQIVND. Inclusive of the bounding cysteine and phenylalanine, the CDR3 is 18 residues long. Only the CDR3 DNA is retained, 54 bases long and in frame from the first base. The library was prepared using the immunoSEQ multiplex PCR assay. For most patients, genomic DNA was isolated using the Qiagen DNeasy Blood and Tissue Kit and was shipped frozen to Adaptive Biotechnologies for TCR sequencing. For most patients, high-throughput TCR-beta CDR3 sequencing of genomic DNA was performed by Adaptive Biotechnologies. As for the original processing: TCR sequencing data for around 19 patients were retrieved from Adaptive's ImmunoSEQ software; a few other patients were processed with MiXCR and VDJtools. To correct CD4 versus CD8 sorting errors, sequences present in both subsets at a frequency ratio below 5:1 were removed. CDR3 nucleotide sequences shared between donor and recipient were removed because the origin of such sequences could not be assigned. To be classed as alloreactive, a clone needed at least 2-fold expansion over unstimulated cells and a minimum CFSE-low frequency of 0.002% (template counts) or 0.001% (read counts). Clones were considered mappable if detected in sequenced pre-transplant spleen, lymph node, or MLR CFSE-low populations of the donor or recipient. Cumulative frequency of alloreactive clones was calculated as a percentage of all sequences weighted by copy number. TCRdb took over this immuneACCESS table, retaining in-frame rearrangements with V and J assigned. Such tables are incomplete; in checked studies, under half of the missing clones stem from an unresolved V gene, and the remainder is unexplained. D and trimming were read from the DNA, whereas the V and J calls and clone size are those reported in that table. The table for this sample lists about 130,000 clones; around nine tenths of them were counted only once. The ten top clones hold roughly 0.19% of the sample.

The research as a whole found: Conclusions were limited by the relatively low number and heterogeneity of intestinal transplant patients. High GvH to HvG T cell clonal ratios were observed in the allografts of patients with donor T cell macrochimerism. GvH clones were detected in recipient bone marrow, and some appeared earlier in ileal mucosa or blood, consistent with an intestinal mucosal origin. Early after transplant, declines in HvG clones were associated with peak levels of circulating GvH clones.

The label giving this sample's time point can be read as: cells obtained before transplantation from donor or recipient. CD3+CD4+ and CD3+CD8+ populations were FACS-sorted from unstimulated pre-transplant donor and recipient cells taken from spleen or lymph nodes. Sequencing was performed on unstimulated CD4+ T cells sorted from spleen or lymph node cells, taken before intestinal transplant. This clonotype was sampled from a human donor who received an intestinal transplant. The chain was built from TRBV19 and TRBJ1-5, and TRBD1 matches 7 of the central bases. DNA sequence: TGTGCCAGTAGTCGAATATCCCTATTAAGAGGGGGCGAGCAGCCCCAGCATTTT. This sequence encodes CASSRISLLRGGEQPQHF. Beyond the CDR3, the reference TRBV19 and TRBJ1-5 genes provide the residues; the full variable domain reads: DGGITQSPKYLFRKEGQNVTLSCEQNLNHDAMYWYRQDPGQGLRLIYYSQIVNDFQKGDIAEGYSVSREKKESFPLTVTSAQKNPTAFYLCASSRISLLRGGEQPQHFGDGTRLSIL.